Each of the 10 T cell receptor beta chains below was sequenced from the same sample in a study of T cell changes during pregnancy in multiple sclerosis. Measured with immunoSEQ multiplex PCR; TCRdb has only the in-frame clones, and not every one. The table has 35,000 to 50,000 clones, approximately 81% seen once. The sequencing used CD4+ T cells from peripheral blood mononuclear cells, collected before pregnancy. These receptors were obtained from a female donor with multiple sclerosis, enrolled in a pregnancy study.

V and J are TRBV10-1 and TRBJ2-1, with TRBD2 identical over 7 bases. The CDR3 is made up of 13 amino acids. CDR1 and CDR2 (germline): WNHNN, SYGVQD (reference sequence). The J segment lost 4 bases and the V segment lost 6 bases, leaving 3 bases of the junction unmatched. The CDR3 region is CASSLAEYNEQFF. The DNA of the CDR3 is TGCGCCAGCAGCCTAGCGGAGTACAATGAGCAGTTCTTC.

The rearrangement links TRBV5-5 to TRBJ1-4, with 10 positions matching TRBD1. The ends lost 4 bases at V and 7 bases at J; junction bases unmatched: 10. This CDR3 region has 16 residues. Germline values: CDR1 SGHKS, CDR2 YYEKEE (reference sequence). The CDR3 DNA is TGTGCCAGCAGCGTAGGGACAGGGGTGAAAGGTGAAAAACTGTTTTTT. Residues: CASSVGTGVKGEKLFF.

The genes are TRBV19 and TRBJ1-1; 9 nucleotides line up with TRBD1. V was clipped by 5 bases and J by 5 bases; unmatched bases: 18. CDR1 is LNHDA and CDR2 is SQIVND in the germline V gene (reference sequence). The CDR3 extends over 18 amino acids. The CDR3 DNA sequence: TGTGCCAGTAGTCCCTCTTTCTCTTACGACAGGGGGAGGACTGAAGCTTTCTTT. Residues: CASSPSFSYDRGRTEAFF.

This clone was recorded once. The rearrangement joins TRBV14 to TRBJ1-2, with D tentatively TRBD1 (6 bases). CDR3 length equals 14 residues. Trimming cost V 1 base and J 8 bases, with 14 bases left between them. Germline-derived CDR1 and CDR2 are SGHDN and FVKESK. The CDR3 spells CASSQALGTGGYTF. The CDR3 DNA reads as TGTGCCAGCAGCCAAGCGCTTGGAACAGGGGGCTACACCTTC.

The CDR3 nucleotides are TGTGCCAGCAGCTTTAGACTCCATCATCTGGATGAGCAGTTCTTC. This encodes CASSFRLHHLDEQFF. This chain uses TRBV5-4 with TRBJ2-1, with unresolved D. Trimming pared 2 bases from V and 8 bases from J, leaving 17 bases between. Germline V gene data show CDR1 as SGHNT and CDR2 as YYREEE (reference sequence). The CDR3 consists of 15 residues.

The rearrangement joins TRBV28 to TRBJ2-7, with 10 bases that match TRBD2. The germline V gene has CDR1 MDHEN and CDR2 SYDVKM. The CDR3 has 16 residues. The V and J ends lost 6 bases and 11 bases, in that order; junction bases with no gene match: 19. CDR3 in DNA: TGTGCCAGCAGCCCCCTAGCCGGCCCACTAGCGGGAAGTGAGTACTTC. This translates into CASSPLAGPLAGSEYF.

The chain uses TRBV5-1 and TRBJ2-7, with D possibly matching TRBD2 (6 bases). CDR1 SGHRS and CDR2 YFSETQ come from the germline V gene. V lost 5 bases to trimming and J lost 6 bases, with 15 bases between them. The CDR3 is 13 residues long. The CDR3 sequence: CASRHDVEGEQYF. The CDR3 DNA sequence: TGCGCCAGCAGACATGACGTGGAGGGCGAGCAGTACTTC.

The chain recombines TRBV19 with TRBJ1-2, with D perhaps matching TRBD1 (6 bases). CDR3 length: 17 amino acids. V lost 10 bases and J lost 2, with 26 bases in between. The germline V gene has CDR1 LNHDA and CDR2 SQIVND (reference sequence). CDR3 amino acids: CATNEGVSDPTNYGYTF. The CDR3 DNA reads as TGTGCCACCAATGAGGGGGTTAGTGATCCCACCAACTATGGCTACACCTTC.

This chain uses TRBV7-2 with TRBJ2-3; possibly TRBD2 for D (6 bases). V gave up 2 bases and J gave up 4 bases, with 10 bases separating them. The CDR3 is made up of 14 amino acids. Germline V gene lookup returns CDR1 SGHTA and CDR2 FQGNSA. The CDR3 region is CASSLRGGADTQYF. In nucleotides, the CDR3 is TGTGCCAGCAGCTTACGGGGCGGGGCAGATACGCAGTATTTT.

This clone was seen a few times. This chain links TRBV30 with TRBJ2-1; tentatively, D is TRBD2 (6 bases). CDR1 is GTSNPN, CDR2 SVGIG, per germline (reference sequence). V shed 4 bases and J shed 7 bases, with 20 bases lying between them. The CDR3 covers 15 residues. In nucleotides, the CDR3 is TGTGCCTGGATTCGTGGGGGGATCCGGGAGAATGAGCAGTTCTTC. Its translation is CAWIRGGIRENEQFF.